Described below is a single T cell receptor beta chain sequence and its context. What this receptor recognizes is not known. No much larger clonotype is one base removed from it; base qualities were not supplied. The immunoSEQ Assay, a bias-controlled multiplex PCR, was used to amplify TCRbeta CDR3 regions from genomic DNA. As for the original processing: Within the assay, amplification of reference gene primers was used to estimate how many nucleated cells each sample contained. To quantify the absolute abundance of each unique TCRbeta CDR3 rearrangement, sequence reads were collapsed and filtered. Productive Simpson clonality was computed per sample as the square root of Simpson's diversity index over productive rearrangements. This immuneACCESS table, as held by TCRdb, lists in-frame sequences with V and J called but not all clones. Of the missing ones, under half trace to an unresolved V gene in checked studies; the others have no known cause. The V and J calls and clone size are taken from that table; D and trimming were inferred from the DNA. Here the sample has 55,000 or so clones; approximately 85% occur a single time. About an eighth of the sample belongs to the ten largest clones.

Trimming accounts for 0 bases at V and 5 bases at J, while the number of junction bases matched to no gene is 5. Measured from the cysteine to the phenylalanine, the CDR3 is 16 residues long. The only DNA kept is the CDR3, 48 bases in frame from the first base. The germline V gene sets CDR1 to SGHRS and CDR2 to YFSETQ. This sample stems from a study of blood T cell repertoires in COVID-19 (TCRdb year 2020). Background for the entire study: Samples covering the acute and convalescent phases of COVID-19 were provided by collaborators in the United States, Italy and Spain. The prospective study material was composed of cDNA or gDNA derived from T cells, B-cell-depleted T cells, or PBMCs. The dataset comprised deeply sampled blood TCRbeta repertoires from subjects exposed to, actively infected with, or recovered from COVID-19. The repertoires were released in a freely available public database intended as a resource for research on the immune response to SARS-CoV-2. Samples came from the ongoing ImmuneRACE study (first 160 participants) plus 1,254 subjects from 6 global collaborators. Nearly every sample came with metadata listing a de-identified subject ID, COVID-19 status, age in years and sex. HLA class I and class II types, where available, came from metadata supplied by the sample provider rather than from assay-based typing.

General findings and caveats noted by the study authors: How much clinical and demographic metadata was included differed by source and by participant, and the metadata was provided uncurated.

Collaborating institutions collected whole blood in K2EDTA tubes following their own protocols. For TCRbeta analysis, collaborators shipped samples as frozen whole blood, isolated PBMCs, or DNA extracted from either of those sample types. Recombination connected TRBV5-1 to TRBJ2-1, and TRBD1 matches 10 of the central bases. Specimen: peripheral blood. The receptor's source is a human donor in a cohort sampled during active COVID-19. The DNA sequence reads TGCGCCAGCAGCTTGGTAATGGGACAGGGGAACAATGAGCAGTTCTTC. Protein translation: CASSLVMGQGNNEQFF.